Reported below is one TCR beta chain. J lost 7 bases, V lost 6 bases, and 6 bases had no gene match. Per the germline V gene, CDR1 is MNHEY and CDR2 is SVGEGT. The length of the CDR3 is 14 residues. This study enrolled people aged 18 to 89 from about 26 US geographic areas. This sample stems from a study of blood T cell repertoires in COVID-19. The method was immunoSEQ multiplex PCR; TCRdb's version includes in-frame clones alone and lacks a portion of them. The repertoire holds 430,000 or so clones, approximately 91% seen once, with about 1.5% in the top ten. This chain links TRBV6-2 or TRBV6-3 with TRBJ2-3; 11 bases are shared with TRBD2. This sequence originates from a young woman who had been exposed to COVID-19. Sequencing was carried out using PBMCs or T cells enriched from blood (not recorded which). As DNA, the CDR3 is TGTGCCAGCAGCGGTAGCGGGGGGGTTTATACGCAGTATTTT. Residues: CASSGSGGVYTQYF.